A single sample gave rise to the 27 T cell receptor beta chains below, sequenced in a study of post-analysis software for immune sequencing data. These receptors have no known antigen. Every TCR beta cDNA library bore unique molecular identifiers. TCRdb itself ran the PCR reads through MiXCR, one entry per CDR3 protein. Counted here are 750,000 to 900,000 distinct CDR3 sequences, about half occurring once; the ten biggest clones make up over 4.5%. Study-level points and caveats: Four to six TRBV segments (TRBV5-6, TRBV5-1 and TRBV20-1 among them) occurred more frequently in patients than in controls.

Sequencing input: blood. The receptors were gathered from a girl aged 5-17 years with multiple sclerosis.

The chain links TRBV12-3 or TRBV12-4 to TRBJ2-7; TRBD1 matches 7 bases. The CDR3 is made up of 16 amino acids. J was trimmed by 3 bases and V by 3 bases; bases with no gene match: 11. The CDR3 sequence: CASSFLQTGTVYEQYF. The CDR3, as DNA: TGTGCCAGCAGTTTTCTACAAACCGGGACAGTCTACGAGCAGTACTTC.

The gene calls are TRBV7-2 and TRBJ1-2; D call uncertain. Trimming left V 5 bases short and J 0 bases short, with 10 bases between. The CDR3 totals 14 residues. Germline lookup yields CDR1 SGHTA and CDR2 FQGNSA. The DNA for the CDR3 is TGTGCCAGCAGCCTACAGCTCACTAACTATGGCTACACCTTC. Its translation: CASSLQLTNYGYTF.

This clonotype was seen more than once but under ten times. The chain couples TRBV12-5 to TRBJ2-7, with 9 bases fitting TRBD1. The germline V gene encodes CDR1 LGHNT and CDR2 FRNRAP. CDR3 size: 14 residues. The V gene end was trimmed by 4 bases and the J gene end by 2 bases; junction bases not matched to a gene: 3. CDR3 in amino acids: CASGSWDRAYEQYF. CDR3 DNA: TGTGCTAGTGGTTCCTGGGACAGGGCCTACGAGCAGTACTTC. Variable domain in full (rest from reference TRBV12-5 and TRBJ2-7): DARVTQTPRHKVTEMGQEVTMRCQPILGHNTVFWYRQTMMQGLELLAYFRNRAPLDDSGMPKDRFSAEMPDATLATLKIQPSEPRDSAVYFCASGSWDRAYEQYFGPGTRLTVT.

This chain links TRBV10-3 with TRBJ2-1; D might be TRBD1 or TRBD2, each matching 6 bases. The CDR3 loop spans 15 amino acids. With 6 bases removed from V and 7 bases from J, the gap between germline ends came to 19 bases. Germline V lookup: CDR1 ENHRY, CDR2 SYGVKD. DNA for the CDR3: TGTGCCATCAGGCCCCCCGGGACTCAGGGGAATGAGCAGTTCTTC. Translating gives CAIRPPGTQGNEQFF.

V is TRBV11-1 and J is TRBJ1-2; the D is unclear. There are 12 residues in the CDR3. V lost 6 bases and J lost 6, with 11 bases in between. Germline V gene data show CDR1 as SGHAT and CDR2 as FQDESV (reference sequence). The DNA for the CDR3 is TGTGCCAGCAGTTTCAGTCAGGATGGCTACACCTTC. Its protein is CASSFSQDGYTF. Based on the CDR3 plus reference TRBV11-1 and TRBJ1-2, the full variable domain is EAEVAQSPRYKITEKSQAVAFWCDPISGHATLYWYRQILGQGPELLVQFQDESVVDDSQLPKDRFSAERLKGVDSTLKIQPAELGDSAMYLCASSFSQDGYTFGSGTRLTVV.

The chain carries TRBV4-3 and TRBJ2-6; TRBD1 matches at 7 bases. The CDR3 is 18 amino acids. V was clipped by 0 bases and J by 1 base; unmatched bases: 6. The germline gives CDR1 LGHNA, CDR2 YSLEER. The CDR3 DNA follows: TGCGCCAGCAGCCAAGAGAGGGACAGATTTTCTGGGGCCAACGTCCTGACTTTC. It is translated as CASSQERDRFSGANVLTF.

The chain employs TRBV6-1 and TRBJ1-5, with TRBD1 matching 8 bases. The germline gives CDR1 MNHNS, CDR2 SASEGT. The CDR3 is made up of 15 amino acids. With V trimmed by 4 bases and J by 0 bases, 2 bases remained unmatched. The CDR3 nucleotides read TGTGCCAGCAGTGTACAGGGGGATAGCAATCAGCCCCAGCATTTT. Its protein is CASSVQGDSNQPQHF.

The chain links TRBV20-1 to TRBJ2-7; the D gene is possibly TRBD1 (6 bases). This CDR3 spans 13 amino acids. Germline V lookup: CDR1 DFQATT, CDR2 SNEGSKA (reference sequence). V lost 1 base to trimming and J lost 3 bases, with 10 bases between them. CDR3 coding DNA: TGCAGTGCTAGAGGGACAGCTATCTACGAGCAGTACTTC. Translated: CSARGTAIYEQYF.

The chain links TRBV11-1 to TRBJ2-1; D unresolved. The CDR3 length is 16 residues. V was trimmed by 1 base and J by 4 bases, leaving 14 bases between them. The germline CDR1 and CDR2 sequences are SGHAT and FQDESV (reference sequence). As DNA, the CDR3 is TGTGCCAGCAGCTTAGACCTCGGAGACTTGTACAATGAGCAGTTCTTC. Its translation: CASSLDLGDLYNEQFF.

V is TRBV5-1 and J is TRBJ1-5; no firm D call. CDR1 and CDR2 from the germline V gene are SGHRS and YFSETQ. V lost 4 bases and J 7 bases, leaving 18 bases between the germline ends. The CDR3 is 15 residues long. The CDR3 nucleotides are TGCGCCAGCAGCCCTAGCGGGGAACCCAGGCAGCCCCAGCATTTT. Encoded protein: CASSPSGEPRQPQHF.

V is TRBV20-1 and J is TRBJ2-7, with D maybe TRBD2 (6 bases). CDR3 size: 15 residues. Germline CDR1 DFQATT, CDR2 SNEGSKA (reference sequence). V lost 4 bases and J lost 6, with 22 bases in between. The DNA for the CDR3 is TGCAGTGCTAACTCTGGCGGTAGCGGTAGCAGCGAGCAGTACTTC. This translates into CSANSGGSGSSEQYF.

This clonotype was detected a few times. This sequence joins TRBV7-2 and TRBJ2-2; D ambiguous. The CDR3 runs 14 residues. Germline CDR1 SGHTA, CDR2 FQGNSA. Trimming took off 1 base at V and 5 bases at J, with 8 bases between the two ends. The CDR3 DNA follows: TGTGCCAGCAGCTTAGTCACTCGAACCGGGGAGCTGTTTTTT. Translating it yields CASSLVTRTGELFF.

In this sample, this clonotype turned up a few times. The CDR3 loop reads CSARVQWPDTQYF. The DNA for the CDR3 is TGCAGTGCTAGAGTCCAGTGGCCAGATACGCAGTATTTT. The chain recombines TRBV20-1 with TRBJ2-3; D is ambiguous. V was trimmed by 1 base and J by 4 bases, leaving 9 bases between them. The germline V gene encodes CDR1 DFQATT and CDR2 SNEGSKA (reference sequence). The CDR3 contains 13 residues.

The chain has TRBV20-1 and TRBJ2-5, with D hard to call. Germline V CDR1 and CDR2: DFQATT, SNEGSKA (reference sequence). V was shortened by 0 bases and J by 11 bases, with 10 bases between the two germline ends. The CDR3 is 11 amino acids. The CDR3 reads CSARDRAGQYF. The CDR3 coding sequence is TGCAGTGCTAGAGATCGGGCAGGACAGTACTTC.

This clonotype was detected a few times. The CDR3 protein is CASSPSPNTDTQYF. CDR3 DNA sequence: TGTGCCAGCAGCCCTAGTCCTAACACAGATACGCAGTATTTT. The V and J genes are TRBV6-6 and TRBJ2-3, with unresolved D. The CDR3 contains 14 residues. The germline V gene encodes CDR1 MNHNY and CDR2 SVGAGI (reference sequence). Trimming pared 6 bases from V and 2 bases from J, leaving 12 bases between.

In DNA form, the CDR3 reads TGCGGCGCTCAAAACAGCAATCAGCCCCAGCATTTT. Encoded protein: CGAQNSNQPQHF. V and J are TRBV29-1 and TRBJ1-5, with D hard to call. Germline V gives CDR1 SQVTM, CDR2 ANQGSEA. The CDR3 totals 12 residues. Looking up the rest from reference TRBV29-1 and TRBJ1-5 gives the full variable domain: SAVISQKPSRDICQRGTSLTIQCQVDSQVTMMFWYRQQPGQSLTLIATANQGSEATYESGFVIDKFPISRPNLTFSTLTVSNMSPEDSSIYLCGAQNSNQPQHFGDGTRLSIL.

The rearrangement uses TRBV11-2 and TRBJ2-7; the match to TRBD1 covers 12 bases. Per the germline V gene, CDR1 is SGHAT and CDR2 is FQNNGV. This CDR3 is built from 16 residues. Trimming cost V 5 bases and J 3 bases; bases outside gene matches: 8. The CDR3 bases are TGTGCCAGCAGCCACCGAGGGGACAGGGGGCGCTACGAGCAGTACTTC. Its protein product is CASSHRGDRGRYEQYF. Combining the CDR3 with reference TRBV11-2 and TRBJ2-7 gives the whole variable domain EAGVAQSPRYKIIEKRQSVAFWCNPISGHATLYWYQQILGQGPKLLIQFQNNGVVDDSQLPKDRFSAERLKGVDSTLKIQPAKLEDSAVYLCASSHRGDRGRYEQYFGPGTRLTVT.

This rearrangement joins TRBV27 to TRBJ2-3, with D hard to call. Deletions cut 0 bases from V and 4 bases from J, with 8 bases between. The CDR3 runs to 14 residues. CDR1 is MNHEY, CDR2 SMNVEV, per germline (reference sequence). In DNA form, the CDR3 reads TGTGCCAGCAGTTTATCGAGTTATCCAGATACGCAGTATTTT. Translation gives CASSLSSYPDTQYF.

This clonotype was observed a single time. V gene TRBV7-2 combines with J gene TRBJ2-1; D not resolved. The length of the CDR3 is 14 residues. Trimming took off 2 bases at V and 4 bases at J, with 9 bases between the two ends. CDR1 is SGHTA and CDR2 is FQGNSA in the germline V gene. The DNA for the CDR3 is TGTGCCAGCAGCTTAATCCCCGGGTACAATGAGCAGTTCTTC. Translation gives CASSLIPGYNEQFF. Using reference TRBV7-2 and TRBJ2-1 for the parts outside the CDR3, the full variable domain is GAGVSQSPSNKVTEKGKDVELRCDPISGHTALYWYRQSLGQGLEFLIYFQGNSAPDKSGLPSDRFSAERTGGSVSTLTIQRTQQEDSAVYLCASSLIPGYNEQFFGPGTRLTVL.

V gene TRBV20-1 combines with J gene TRBJ1-5, with D possibly matching TRBD1 (6 bases). In germline, CDR1 is DFQATT, CDR2 SNEGSKA (reference sequence). The V gene lost 0 bases and the J gene lost 1 base, with 16 bases spanning the gap. CDR3 length equals 17 residues. CDR3 DNA: TGCAGTGCTAGAGATCGAGGGGGGGATATCAGCAATCAGCCCCAGCATTTT. Protein sequence: CSARDRGGDISNQPQHF.

This chain uses TRBV5-8 with TRBJ2-7; unclear D gene. Germline V gene lookup returns CDR1 SGHTS and CDR2 YDEGEE. Trimming pared 0 bases from V and 0 bases from J, leaving 7 bases between. CDR3 size: 14 residues. CDR3 in DNA: TGTGCCAGCAGCTTGGGGCGGTTCTCCTACGAGCAGTACTTC. Translation: CASSLGRFSYEQYF.

The chain is built from TRBV5-5 and TRBJ2-4; 13 bases map to TRBD2. The junction had 12 bases not matched to a gene; V was cut back by 5 bases and J by 7 bases. The CDR3 length is 17 residues. Germline CDR1 reads SGHKS; CDR2 reads YYEKEE (reference sequence). CDR3 in DNA: TGTGCCAGCAGTTCTGGACTAGCGGGAGCCGTGGGGAACATTCAGTACTTC. Translation: CASSSGLAGAVGNIQYF.

V and J are TRBV6-6 and TRBJ2-5; 7 nucleotides match TRBD1. CDR3 length: 15 amino acids. Unmatched junction bases numbered 9, after V lost 8 bases and J lost 0 bases. The germline gives CDR1 MNHNY, CDR2 SVGAGI (reference sequence). CDR3 nucleotides: TGTGCCAGCGCTACAGGGGCCACGTACCAAGAGACCCAGTACTTC. It translates to CASATGATYQETQYF.

The chain has TRBV6-1 and TRBJ2-1, with TRBD2 matching over 11 bases. Trimming removed 6 bases from V and 6 bases from J; junction bases left unmatched: 13. Germline assignment: CDR1 MNHNS and CDR2 SASEGT. CDR3 length: 17 residues. The CDR3 reads CASSSPRLAGNVNEQFF. The CDR3 nucleotides are TGTGCCAGCAGCTCCCCCAGACTAGCGGGAAATGTCAATGAGCAGTTCTTC.

A few counts support this clonotype. The V call is TRBV5-1, the J call TRBJ2-7; TRBD1 matches at 9 bases. V gave up 4 bases and J gave up 6 bases; unmatched junction bases: 8. From germline, CDR1 is SGHRS and CDR2 YFSETQ. The CDR3 totals 14 residues. CDR3 amino acids: CASSGPGQGSEQYF. The CDR3, as DNA: TGCGCCAGCAGCGGCCCGGGACAGGGTTCCGAGCAGTACTTC.

This clonotype turned up a few times. This chain links TRBV29-1 with TRBJ2-3; 12 nucleotides align to TRBD2. V lost 6 bases and J lost 0; bases outside the gene matches: 13. Germline CDR1 is SQVTM and CDR2 is ANQGSEA. The CDR3 extends over 18 amino acids. CDR3 amino acids: CSVEGLAGRELSTDTQYF. CDR3 DNA sequence: TGCAGCGTCGAGGGACTAGCGGGTAGAGAACTCAGCACAGATACGCAGTATTTT.

The chain carries TRBV20-1 and TRBJ2-1; 8 nucleotides line up with TRBD2. The CDR3 is 14 amino acids. Germline V gives CDR1 DFQATT, CDR2 SNEGSKA (reference sequence). CDR3 sequence (DNA): TGCAGGCCTCGGACTAGCCGAAACTACAATGAGCAGTTCTTC. It specifies CRPRTSRNYNEQFF.